This is a list of T cell receptor beta chains from one sample in a study of blood T cell repertoires in COVID-19. The method was immunoSEQ multiplex PCR; TCRdb's version includes in-frame clones alone and lacks a portion of them. The data hold around 200,000 clones, with around 81% observed a single time. Sequencing used peripheral blood. All receptors derive from a woman in her seventies with acute or convalescent COVID-19. Both conserved end residues are part of each CDR3. D genes are given only for firm matches. The listing skips clone size in some rows; elsewhere it reads once, few, many or a size class.

>TRBV15|TRBJ2-2|NA|NA
CATSSGRGNGELFF
TGTGCCACCAGCAGTGGCAGGGGCAACGGGGAGCTGTTTTTT
>TRBV3-1/TRBV3-2|TRBJ1-1|TRBD1|NA
CASSPSGGRTEAFF
TGTGCCAGCAGCCCCTCAGGGGGTCGCACTGAAGCTTTCTTT
>TRBV6-1|TRBJ1-5|NA|NA
CASSDRSNQPQHF
TGTGCCAGCAGTGACAGAAGCAATCAGCCCCAGCATTTT
>TRBV5-1|TRBJ2-6|TRBD1|NA
CASRYRGSPGGANVLTF
TGCGCCAGCAGATACAGGGGATCCCCAGGCGGGGCCAACGTCCTGACTTTC
>TRBV29-1|TRBJ2-3|TRBD1|NA
CSGGTGTDTQYF
TGCAGCGGAGGGACAGGAACAGATACGCAGTATTTT
>TRBV12-3/TRBV12-4|TRBJ2-7|NA|few
CASSLTGNEQYF
TGTGCCAGCAGTTTAACCGGGAACGAGCAGTACTTC
>TRBV7-9|TRBJ1-2|NA|NA
CASSLSSGFTYGYTF
TGTGCCAGCAGCTTAAGTTCAGGGTTTACCTATGGCTACACCTTC
>TRBV6-5|TRBJ2-5|TRBD2|once
CASTILRTSTETQYF
TGTGCCAGCACCATCCTACGGACTAGCACAGAGACCCAGTACTTC
>TRBV6-1|TRBJ2-3|TRBD1|NA
CASSDFGGTGGTDTQYF
TGTGCCAGCAGTGATTTCGGTGGGACAGGAGGCACAGATACGCAGTATTTT
>TRBV5-1|TRBJ2-5|NA|NA
CASSVGGETQYF
TGCGCCAGCAGCGTAGGAGGAGAGACCCAGTACTTC
>TRBV28|TRBJ2-3|NA|NA
CASSLFSGGTDTQYF
TGTGCCAGCAGTTTATTTTCCGGGGGCACAGATACGCAGTATTTT
>TRBV20-1|TRBJ2-1|NA|NA
CSATQGGEQFF
TGCAGTGCTACCCAGGGTGGTGAGCAGTTCTTC
>TRBV3-1/TRBV3-2|TRBJ2-6|NA|NA
CASSQGRGFGANVLTF
TGTGCCAGCAGCCAAGGACGCGGGTTTGGGGCCAACGTCCTGACTTTC
>TRBV2|TRBJ1-5|TRBD1|NA
CASSEAGETGAQHF
TGTGCCAGCAGTGAAGCAGGAGAGACAGGGGCCCAGCATTTT
>TRBV28|TRBJ1-5|NA|NA
CASSLRRGYSNQPQHF
TGTGCCAGCAGTTTACGCAGGGGCTATAGCAATCAGCCCCAGCATTTT
>TRBV5-1|TRBJ2-2|NA|NA
CASSLNTNTGELFF
TGCGCCAGCAGCTTGAATACGAACACCGGGGAGCTGTTTTTT
>TRBV28|TRBJ2-3|TRBD1|NA
CASSLRTGGRTDTQYF
TGTGCCAGCAGCCTTCGGACAGGGGGCCGCACAGATACGCAGTATTTT
>TRBV7-9|TRBJ2-1|TRBD2|NA
CASSFRTSGEWGSYNEQFF
TGTGCCAGCAGCTTCCGGACTAGCGGGGAGTGGGGCTCCTACAATGAGCAGTTCTTC
>TRBV10-1|TRBJ1-1|TRBD1|NA
CASSRDSLSEAFF
TGCGCCAGCAGTCGGGACAGCCTATCTGAAGCTTTCTTT
>TRBV25-1|TRBJ1-3|NA|few
CASSSQGGNTIYF
TGTGCCAGCAGTAGCCAGGGGGGAAACACCATATATTTT
>TRBV6-5|TRBJ1-5|NA|NA
CASSKDRIYQPQHF
TGTGCCAGCAGTAAGGACAGAATTTATCAGCCCCAGCATTTT
>TRBV14|TRBJ2-2|TRBD2|once
CASSQPTSGINTGELFF
TGTGCCAGCAGCCAACCGACTAGCGGGATAAACACCGGGGAGCTGTTTTTT
>TRBV10-3|TRBJ2-2|TRBD2|once
CAISEFVAGDTGELFF
TGTGCCATCAGTGAATTTGTAGCGGGGGACACCGGGGAGCTGTTTTTT